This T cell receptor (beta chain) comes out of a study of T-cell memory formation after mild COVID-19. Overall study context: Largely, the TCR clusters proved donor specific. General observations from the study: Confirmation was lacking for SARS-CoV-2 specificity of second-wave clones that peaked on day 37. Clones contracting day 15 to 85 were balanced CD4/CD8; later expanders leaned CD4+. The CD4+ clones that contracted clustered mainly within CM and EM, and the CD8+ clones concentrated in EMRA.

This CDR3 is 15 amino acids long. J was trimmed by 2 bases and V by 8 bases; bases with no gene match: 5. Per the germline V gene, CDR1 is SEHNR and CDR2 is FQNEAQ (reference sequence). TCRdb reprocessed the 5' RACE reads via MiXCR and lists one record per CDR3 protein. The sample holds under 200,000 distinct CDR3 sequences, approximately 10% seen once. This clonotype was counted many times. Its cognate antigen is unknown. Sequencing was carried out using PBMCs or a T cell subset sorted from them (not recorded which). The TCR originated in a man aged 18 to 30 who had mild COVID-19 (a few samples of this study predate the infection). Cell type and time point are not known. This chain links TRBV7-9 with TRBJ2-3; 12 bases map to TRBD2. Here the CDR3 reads CASPTSGRPTDTQYF. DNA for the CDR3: TGTGCCAGCCCGACTAGCGGGAGACCCACAGATACGCAGTATTTT.